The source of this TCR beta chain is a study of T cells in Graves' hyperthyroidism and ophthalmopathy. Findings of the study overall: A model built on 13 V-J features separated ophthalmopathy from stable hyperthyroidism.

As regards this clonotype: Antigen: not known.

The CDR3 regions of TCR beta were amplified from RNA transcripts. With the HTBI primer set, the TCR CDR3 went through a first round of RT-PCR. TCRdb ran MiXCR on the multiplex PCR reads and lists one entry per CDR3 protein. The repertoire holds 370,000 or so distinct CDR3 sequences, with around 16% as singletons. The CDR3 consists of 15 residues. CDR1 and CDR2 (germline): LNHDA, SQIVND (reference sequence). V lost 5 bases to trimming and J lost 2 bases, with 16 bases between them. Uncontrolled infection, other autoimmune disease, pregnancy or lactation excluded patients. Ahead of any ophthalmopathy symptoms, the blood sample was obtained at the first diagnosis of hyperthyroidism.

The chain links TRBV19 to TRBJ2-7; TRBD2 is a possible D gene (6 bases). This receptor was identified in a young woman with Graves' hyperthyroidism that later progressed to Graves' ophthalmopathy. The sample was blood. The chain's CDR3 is CASSSPGAGPYEQYF. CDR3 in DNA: TGTGCCAGTAGTTCCCCGGGCGCGGGGCCCTACGAGCAGTACTTC.